This T cell receptor (beta chain) was found in a study of a mutant IDH1 vaccine in newly diagnosed glioma. Turning to this clone: The target antigen is unknown.

Libraries were prepared by immunoSEQ multiplex PCR; TCRdb keeps only in-frame clonotypes and omits some of them. Seen here are about 110,000 clones, around 90% observed once, and the top ten hold around 0.6%. The CDR3 consists of 16 residues. CDR1 is LNHDA and CDR2 is SQIVND in the germline V gene (reference sequence). The V gene end was trimmed by 5 bases and the J gene end by 0 bases; junction bases not matched to a gene: 7. Time point denoted: week 11, during vaccination. In every dose of vaccine, 300 ug of mutant IDH1 20-mer peptide was given alongside topical imiquimod. The donor cohort comprised cases of new WHO grade 3 or 4 IDH1-mutant, ATRX-lost astrocytoma.

The specimen comprised PBMCs, sampled from a glioma patient whose treatment included an IDH1 peptide vaccine. This sequence originates from a woman between 50 and 59 years old with glioma. The chain has TRBV19 and TRBJ1-1; TRBD1 matches at 9 bases. This CDR3 reads CASSAKQGALNTEAFF. DNA of the CDR3: TGTGCCAGTAGTGCAAAACAGGGGGCCTTGAACACTGAAGCTTTCTTT. The whole variable domain, remainder taken from reference TRBV19 and TRBJ1-1, is DGGITQSPKYLFRKEGQNVTLSCEQNLNHDAMYWYRQDPGQGLRLIYYSQIVNDFQKGDIAEGYSVSREKKESFPLTVTSAQKNPTAFYLCASSAKQGALNTEAFFGQGTRLTVV.